Presented here are 5 T cell receptor beta chains from one specimen sequenced in a study of blood T cell repertoires in COVID-19. Clones were read by immunoSEQ multiplex PCR, and TCRdb kept only the in-frame ones, dropping some. Here the sample spans around 310,000 clones, roughly 90% being singletons. The material sequenced was peripheral blood. The receptor source for this set is a woman between 50 and 59 years old with active or convalescent COVID-19.

The rearrangement uses TRBV5-1 and TRBJ1-5, with D possibly matching TRBD1 (6 bases). V was cut by 5 bases and J by 0 bases, with 9 bases left in between. Germline V gene sequence: CDR1 SGHRS, CDR2 YFSETQ. The CDR3 totals 14 residues. This CDR3 reads CASRDSDSNQPQHF. The CDR3 coding sequence is TGCGCCAGCAGGGACAGTGATAGCAATCAGCCCCAGCATTTT.

This CDR3 reads CASSKRLAGGYNEQFF. CDR3 in DNA: TGTGCCAGCAGTAAACGACTAGCGGGGGGCTACAATGAGCAGTTCTTC. The chain is built from TRBV6-6 and TRBJ2-1, with 13 bases matching TRBD2. CDR1 is MNHNY, CDR2 SVGAGI, per germline (reference sequence). The V gene end was trimmed by 5 bases and the J gene end by 3 bases; junction bases not matched to a gene: 4. The CDR3 is 16 residues long.

The rearrangement joins TRBV4-1 to TRBJ2-3, with 8 nucleotides matching TRBD2. This CDR3 spans 16 amino acids. J gave up 1 base and V 7 bases, and 10 bases lay outside the gene matches. Per germline, CDR1 MGHRA and CDR2 YSYEKL. The CDR3 protein is CASKVASAGGTDTQYF. The DNA for the CDR3 is TGCGCCAGCAAGGTCGCTTCAGCGGGGGGCACAGATACGCAGTATTTT.

The chain uses TRBV3-1 (or the pseudogene TRBV3-2) and TRBJ1-2; D gene ambiguous. The V end lost 4 bases, the J end lost 4 bases, and 16 bases lay between the germline ends. In germline, CDR1 is LGHDT, CDR2 YNNKEL (reference sequence). The CDR3 spans 15 residues. The CDR3, as DNA: TGTGCCAGCAGCCCCCCCTCGATGCAGTCCTATGGCTACACCTTC. Amino acid sequence: CASSPPSMQSYGYTF.

A few counts support this clone. The CDR3 nucleotides are TGTGCCAGTAGTACGGGAGGGGGTAGCAATCAGCCCCAGCATTTT. Its protein is CASSTGGGSNQPQHF. V gene TRBV19 combines with J gene TRBJ1-5; maybe TRBD1 (6 bases). Looked up from germline, CDR1 is LNHDA and CDR2 is SQIVND (reference sequence). The CDR3 spans 15 residues. V was clipped by 4 bases and J by 0 bases, with 10 bases between them.